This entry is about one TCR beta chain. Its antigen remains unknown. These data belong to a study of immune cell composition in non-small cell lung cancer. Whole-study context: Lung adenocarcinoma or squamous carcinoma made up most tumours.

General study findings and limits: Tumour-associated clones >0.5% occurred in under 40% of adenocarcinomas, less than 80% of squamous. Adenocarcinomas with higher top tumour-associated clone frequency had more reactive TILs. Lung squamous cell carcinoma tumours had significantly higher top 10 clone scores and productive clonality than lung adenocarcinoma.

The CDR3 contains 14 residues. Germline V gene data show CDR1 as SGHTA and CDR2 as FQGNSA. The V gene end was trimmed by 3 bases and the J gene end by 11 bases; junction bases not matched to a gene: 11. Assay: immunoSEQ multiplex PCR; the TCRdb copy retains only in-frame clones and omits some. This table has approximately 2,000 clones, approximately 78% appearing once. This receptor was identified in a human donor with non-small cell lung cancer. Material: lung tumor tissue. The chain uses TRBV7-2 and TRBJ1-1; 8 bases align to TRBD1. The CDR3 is CASSFSATGGDAFF. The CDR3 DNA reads TGTGCCAGCAGCTTCAGTGCCACAGGGGGTGATGCTTTCTTT.